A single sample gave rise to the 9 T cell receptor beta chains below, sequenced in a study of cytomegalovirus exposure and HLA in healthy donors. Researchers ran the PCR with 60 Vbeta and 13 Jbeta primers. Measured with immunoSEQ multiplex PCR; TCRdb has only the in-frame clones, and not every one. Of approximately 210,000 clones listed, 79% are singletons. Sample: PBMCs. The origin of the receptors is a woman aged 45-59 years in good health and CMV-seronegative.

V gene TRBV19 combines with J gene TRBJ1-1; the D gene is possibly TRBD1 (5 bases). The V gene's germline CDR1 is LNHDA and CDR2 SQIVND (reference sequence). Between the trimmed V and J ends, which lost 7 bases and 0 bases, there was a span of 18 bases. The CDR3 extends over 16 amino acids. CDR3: CASNSAVAGMNTEAFF. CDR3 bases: TGTGCCAGTAACTCGGCGGTGGCAGGGATGAACACTGAAGCTTTCTTT.

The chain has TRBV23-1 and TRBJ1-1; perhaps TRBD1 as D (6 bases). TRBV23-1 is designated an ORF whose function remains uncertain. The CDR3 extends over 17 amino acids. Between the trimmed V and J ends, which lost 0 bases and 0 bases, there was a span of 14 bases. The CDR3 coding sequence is TGCGCCAGCAGTCAATCCTGGCCAGGGGCGGTGAACACTGAAGCTTTCTTT. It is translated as CASSQSWPGAVNTEAFF.

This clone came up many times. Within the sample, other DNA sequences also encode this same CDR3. The DNA of the CDR3 is TGTGCCAGCAGTGAAAGACAGGGATTAGCCAAAAACATTCAGTACTTC. Its protein product is CASSERQGLAKNIQYF. The V and J genes are TRBV6-1 and TRBJ2-4; 7 bases agree with TRBD1. V shed 2 bases, J shed 0 bases, and the junction held 4 bases outside the gene matches. The CDR3 covers 16 residues. Germline V gene data show CDR1 as MNHNS and CDR2 as SASEGT.

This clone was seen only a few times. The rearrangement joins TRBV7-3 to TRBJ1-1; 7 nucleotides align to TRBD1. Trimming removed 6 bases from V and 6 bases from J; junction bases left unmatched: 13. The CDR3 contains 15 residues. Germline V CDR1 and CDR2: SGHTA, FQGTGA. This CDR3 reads CASRRDSGGGAEAFF. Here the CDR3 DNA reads TGTGCCAGCAGGCGGGACAGCGGGGGTGGCGCTGAAGCTTTCTTT.

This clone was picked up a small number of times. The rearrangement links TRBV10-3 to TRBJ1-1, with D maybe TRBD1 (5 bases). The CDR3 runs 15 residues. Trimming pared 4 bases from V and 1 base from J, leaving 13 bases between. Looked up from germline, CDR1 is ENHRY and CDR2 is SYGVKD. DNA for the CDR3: TGTGCCATCAGTGCCGGGGGGGAGAGGAACACTGAAGCTTTCTTT. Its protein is CAISAGGERNTEAFF.

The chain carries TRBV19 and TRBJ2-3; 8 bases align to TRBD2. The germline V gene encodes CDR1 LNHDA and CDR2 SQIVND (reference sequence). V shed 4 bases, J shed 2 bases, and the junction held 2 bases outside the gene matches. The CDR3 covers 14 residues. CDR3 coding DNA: TGTGCCAGTAGTACGGGGGGGAACACAGATACGCAGTATTTT. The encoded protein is CASSTGGNTDTQYF.

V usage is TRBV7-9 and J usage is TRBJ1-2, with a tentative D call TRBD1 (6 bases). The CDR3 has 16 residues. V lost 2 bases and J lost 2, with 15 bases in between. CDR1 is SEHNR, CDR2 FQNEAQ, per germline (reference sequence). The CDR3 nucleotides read TGTGCCAGCAGCTTAAGTGGGGGCAGTCCCAACTATGGCTACACCTTC. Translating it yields CASSLSGGSPNYGYTF.

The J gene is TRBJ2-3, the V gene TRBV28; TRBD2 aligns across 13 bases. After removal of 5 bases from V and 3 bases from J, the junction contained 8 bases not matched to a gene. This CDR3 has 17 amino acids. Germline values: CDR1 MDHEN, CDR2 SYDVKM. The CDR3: CASSPSGLAGKTDTQYF. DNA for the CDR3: TGTGCCAGCAGTCCATCGGGACTAGCGGGAAAGACAGATACGCAGTATTTT. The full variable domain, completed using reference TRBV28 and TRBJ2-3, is DVKVTQSSRYLVKRTGEKVFLECVQDMDHENMFWYRQDPGLGLRLIYFSYDVKMKEKGDIPEGYSVSREKKERFSLILESASTNQTSMYLCASSPSGLAGKTDTQYFGPGTRLTVL.

The CDR3 spells CASSTQGLAGLNEQFF. For the CDR3, the DNA is TGTGCCAGTAGTACCCAGGGACTAGCGGGTCTAAATGAGCAGTTCTTC. The V and J genes are TRBV19 and TRBJ2-1; 12 bases are shared with TRBD2. J gave up 7 bases and V 4 bases, and 8 bases lay outside the gene matches. CDR1 is LNHDA and CDR2 is SQIVND in the germline V gene (reference sequence). There are 16 residues in the CDR3.